The source of this TCR beta chain is a study of blood T cells in healthy people across ages. The V gene's germline CDR1 is SGHAT and CDR2 FQNNGV. V lost 1 base to trimming and J lost 1 base; unmatched junction nucleotides: 9. The CDR3 runs to 19 residues. For the second PCR, which ran for 7 to 11 cycles, a sample-barcoded 5' primer and a J-beta primer mix were used. TCRdb ran MiXCR on the 5' RACE reads and lists one entry per CDR3 protein. The data show about a million distinct CDR3 sequences, approximately 50% seen once. The chain joins TRBV11-2 to TRBJ2-6; TRBD1 matches at 8 bases. The receptor comes from a woman aged 60-75 years in good health. The sequencing sample was made of blood. The CDR3 is CASSLVTQGAPSGANVLTF. In DNA, the CDR3 is TGTGCCAGCAGCTTAGTTACGCAGGGGGCCCCTTCTGGGGCCAACGTCCTGACTTTC.